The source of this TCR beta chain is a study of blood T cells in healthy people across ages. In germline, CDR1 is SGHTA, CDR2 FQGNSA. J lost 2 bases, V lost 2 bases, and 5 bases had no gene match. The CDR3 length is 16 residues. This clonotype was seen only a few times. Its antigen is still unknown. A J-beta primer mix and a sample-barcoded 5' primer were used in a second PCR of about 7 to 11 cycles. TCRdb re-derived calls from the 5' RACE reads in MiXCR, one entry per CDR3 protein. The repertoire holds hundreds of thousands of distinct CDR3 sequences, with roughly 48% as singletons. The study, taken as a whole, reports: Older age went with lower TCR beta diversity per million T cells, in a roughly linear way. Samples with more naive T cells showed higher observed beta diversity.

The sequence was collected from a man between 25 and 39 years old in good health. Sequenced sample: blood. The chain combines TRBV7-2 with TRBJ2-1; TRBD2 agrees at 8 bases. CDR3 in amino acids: CASSLRRGAAYNEQFF. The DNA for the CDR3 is TGTGCCAGCAGCTTACGGCGGGGGGCCGCCTACAATGAGCAGTTCTTC.